Listed below are T cell receptor beta chains from one sample, sequenced in a study of cytomegalovirus exposure and HLA in healthy donors. TCRdb's table, derived via immunoSEQ multiplex PCR, lists solely in-frame clones and lacks some. Of around 82,000 clones listed, 60% to 85% are singletons. Sequencing was performed on PBMCs. Receptors were obtained from a male donor in good health and CMV-seropositive. Both conserved end residues are part of each CDR3. The order of the fields is clone size, D gene, V gene, J gene, CDR3 DNA, CDR3 protein. A D gene is named only where the DNA matches it firmly. Size is stated for part of the rows, as once, few or many counts, or as a class when the clone is expanded.

clone_size: few
d_call: NA
v_call: TRBV6-1
j_call: TRBJ1-4
cdr3_nt: TGTGCCAGCAGTTCAGGAGGCAGGACTAATGAAAAACTGTTTTTT
cdr3_aa: CASSSGGRTNEKLFF

clone_size: NA
d_call: NA
v_call: TRBV7-9
j_call: TRBJ2-7
cdr3_nt: TGTTCCAGCAGCTTAGTCATGGGGCCCTCCTACGAGCAGTACTTC
cdr3_aa: CSSSLVMGPSYEQYF

clone_size: NA
d_call: NA
v_call: TRBV4-1
j_call: TRBJ2-5
cdr3_nt: TGCGCCAGCAGCCAAGCCTCCCTTACCGGGACCCAGTACTTC
cdr3_aa: CASSQASLTGTQYF

clone_size: NA
d_call: NA
v_call: TRBV10-3
j_call: TRBJ1-1
cdr3_nt: TGTGCCATCAGTCCTGCGTTTTTGCAGGGTAACACTGAAGCTTTCTTT
cdr3_aa: CAISPAFLQGNTEAFF

clone_size: NA
d_call: TRBD2
v_call: TRBV4-3
j_call: TRBJ2-7
cdr3_nt: TGCGCCAGCAGCCGCCAGCGGGGGCAGGACGAGCAGTACTTC
cdr3_aa: CASSRQRGQDEQYF

clone_size: NA
d_call: TRBD2
v_call: TRBV5-1
j_call: TRBJ2-3
cdr3_nt: TGCGCCAGCAGCTTGATGGCGGGAGGGACTAGCACAGATACGCAGTATTTT
cdr3_aa: CASSLMAGGTSTDTQYF

clone_size: NA
d_call: NA
v_call: TRBV4-1
j_call: TRBJ1-4
cdr3_nt: TGCGCCAGCAGCCAAATACGGGAAAAACTGTTTTTT
cdr3_aa: CASSQIREKLFF

clone_size: NA
d_call: TRBD2
v_call: TRBV7-2
j_call: TRBJ2-2
cdr3_nt: TGTGCCAGACCGTCGACTAGCGGGAACACCGGGGAGCTGTTTTTT
cdr3_aa: CARPSTSGNTGELFF

clone_size: NA
d_call: TRBD1
v_call: TRBV19
j_call: TRBJ2-5
cdr3_nt: TGTGCCAGCACGACAGGGTTACAAGAGACCCAGTACTTC
cdr3_aa: CASTTGLQETQYF

clone_size: NA
d_call: TRBD2
v_call: TRBV7-2
j_call: TRBJ2-4
cdr3_nt: TGTGCCAGCAGCCTACTAGCGGGAGACATTCAGTACTTC
cdr3_aa: CASSLLAGDIQYF

clone_size: NA
d_call: TRBD2
v_call: TRBV29-1
j_call: TRBJ2-1
cdr3_nt: TGCAGCGTCTCTGGACTAGCGGAAACCTACAATGAGCAGTTCTTC
cdr3_aa: CSVSGLAETYNEQFF

clone_size: NA
d_call: TRBD2
v_call: TRBV27
j_call: TRBJ2-3
cdr3_nt: TGTGCCAGCAGTCCCCCGGGACTAGCGGGGGGGAGGGTGATCACAGATACGCAGTATTTT
cdr3_aa: CASSPPGLAGGRVITDTQYF

clone_size: NA
d_call: NA
v_call: TRBV2
j_call: TRBJ1-5
cdr3_nt: TGTGCCAGCAGCTGGGCAGGCAATCAGCCCCAGCATTTT
cdr3_aa: CASSWAGNQPQHF

clone_size: NA
d_call: TRBD2
v_call: TRBV6-1
j_call: TRBJ2-7
cdr3_nt: TGTGCCAGCAAAGCGGGGGGCCCTAGCTCCTACGAGCAGTACTTC
cdr3_aa: CASKAGGPSSYEQYF

clone_size: few
d_call: TRBD1
v_call: TRBV28
j_call: TRBJ2-6
cdr3_nt: TGTGCCAGCAGTTTAAGTTTGGGGGCAGGGGGAGTCAACGTCCTGACTTTC
cdr3_aa: CASSLSLGAGGVNVLTF

clone_size: many
d_call: TRBD1
v_call: TRBV5-8
j_call: TRBJ1-2
cdr3_nt: TGTGCCAGCAGCCCTCGGACAGGGAACGGCTACACCTTC
cdr3_aa: CASSPRTGNGYTF

clone_size: NA
d_call: NA
v_call: TRBV7-9
j_call: TRBJ2-7
cdr3_nt: TGTGCCAGCAGCTTAGGTTGGGGGGAGAGGGTGCATCCTCGCGAGCAGTACTTC
cdr3_aa: CASSLGWGERVHPREQYF

clone_size: NA
d_call: TRBD2
v_call: TRBV4-1
j_call: TRBJ2-1
cdr3_nt: TGCGCCAGCAGCCTGACCGGGACTAGCGGGAGAAGTGAGCAGTTCTTC
cdr3_aa: CASSLTGTSGRSEQFF

clone_size: NA
d_call: TRBD2
v_call: TRBV6-4
j_call: TRBJ2-7
cdr3_nt: TGTGCCAGCAGTGACTCGATACGTCTAGCGGGGGTCTCCTCCTACGAGCAGTACTTC
cdr3_aa: CASSDSIRLAGVSSYEQYF

clone_size: NA
d_call: NA
v_call: TRBV15
j_call: TRBJ2-4
cdr3_nt: TGTGCCACCCTCATTCAGTACTTC
cdr3_aa: CATLIQYF

clone_size: NA
d_call: NA
v_call: TRBV7-6
j_call: TRBJ1-1
cdr3_nt: TGTGCCAGCAGCTTTGCGGAGAACACTGAAGCTTTCTTT
cdr3_aa: CASSFAENTEAFF

clone_size: NA
d_call: NA
v_call: TRBV5-1
j_call: TRBJ2-7
cdr3_nt: TGCGCCAGCAGCTTGCAGGGGATCTCCTACGAGCAGTACTTC
cdr3_aa: CASSLQGISYEQYF

clone_size: few
d_call: TRBD1
v_call: TRBV5-1
j_call: TRBJ1-1
cdr3_nt: TGCGCCAGCAGCGGGACAACAGGGGGCACTGAAGCTTTCTTT
cdr3_aa: CASSGTTGGTEAFF

clone_size: NA
d_call: NA
v_call: TRBV28
j_call: TRBJ1-2
cdr3_nt: TGTGCCAGCAGACCATCCAGGGGAATGAACTATGGCTACACCTTC
cdr3_aa: CASRPSRGMNYGYTF

clone_size: NA
d_call: NA
v_call: TRBV18
j_call: TRBJ2-7
cdr3_nt: TGTGCCAGCTCACCATCCGGCGGCGAGCAGTACTTC
cdr3_aa: CASSPSGGEQYF

clone_size: NA
d_call: TRBD1
v_call: TRBV28
j_call: TRBJ2-7
cdr3_nt: TGTGCCAGCAGTCCCCGGACAGGCTTGGACGAGCAGTACTTT
cdr3_aa: CASSPRTGLDEQYF

clone_size: few
d_call: TRBD1
v_call: TRBV7-9
j_call: TRBJ1-1
cdr3_nt: TGTGCCAGCAGCCCAGGGGGATGGTCGGAAGCTTTCTTT
cdr3_aa: CASSPGGWSEAFF

clone_size: few
d_call: NA
v_call: TRBV4-2
j_call: TRBJ1-1
cdr3_nt: TGTGCCAGCAGCCAAGGCCCCAGGGCCGGAGCTTTCTTT
cdr3_aa: CASSQGPRAGAFF

clone_size: NA
d_call: NA
v_call: TRBV5-8
j_call: TRBJ1-4
cdr3_nt: TGTGCCAGCAGCTACTACAGGGTAGTCAATGAAAAACTGTTTTTT
cdr3_aa: CASSYYRVVNEKLFF

clone_size: NA
d_call: TRBD2
v_call: TRBV5-1
j_call: TRBJ2-3
cdr3_nt: TGCGCCAGCTCCTTTGGGCGGGGGGGCTTACCAGATACGCAGTATTTT
cdr3_aa: CASSFGRGGLPDTQYF

clone_size: once
d_call: TRBD1
v_call: TRBV7-2
j_call: TRBJ2-3
cdr3_nt: TGTGCCAGCAGCTCCCCGGGACAGGGGGCTAATACGCAGTATTTT
cdr3_aa: CASSSPGQGANTQYF

clone_size: NA
d_call: NA
v_call: TRBV2
j_call: TRBJ2-1
cdr3_nt: TGTGCCAGCAGTAGTTCGAGGTACAATGAGCAGTTCTTC
cdr3_aa: CASSSSRYNEQFF

clone_size: NA
d_call: TRBD1
v_call: TRBV4-2
j_call: TRBJ1-5
cdr3_nt: TGTGCCAGCAGCCAAGGAGGGACAGGGACTCAGCCCCAGCATTTT
cdr3_aa: CASSQGGTGTQPQHF

clone_size: NA
d_call: TRBD1
v_call: TRBV5-5
j_call: TRBJ1-5
cdr3_nt: TGTGCCAGCAGCTTACAGGGGAATCAGCCCCAGCATTTT
cdr3_aa: CASSLQGNQPQHF

clone_size: NA
d_call: NA
v_call: TRBV15
j_call: TRBJ2-1
cdr3_nt: TGTGCCACCAGCCCCTACCGTGGGCCATACAATGAGCAGTTCTTC
cdr3_aa: CATSPYRGPYNEQFF

clone_size: once
d_call: NA
v_call: TRBV19
j_call: TRBJ2-2
cdr3_nt: TGTGCCACCAAACTGACTAGCAGGGGAGATGGCACCGGGGAGCTGTTTTTT
cdr3_aa: CATKLTSRGDGTGELFF

clone_size: few
d_call: NA
v_call: TRBV4-1
j_call: TRBJ1-5
cdr3_nt: TGCGCCAGCAGCCAAGGCGGGGTTGACAATCAGCCCCAGCATTTT
cdr3_aa: CASSQGGVDNQPQHF